The rows below give T cell receptor beta chains drawn from one sample of a study of blood T cell repertoires in COVID-19. Method: immunoSEQ multiplex PCR; TCRdb's copy keeps in-frame clones and lacks some. The sample yields approximately 480,000 clones, about 90% seen once. The sequenced material came from PBMCs or T cells enriched from blood (not recorded which). The source of these receptors is a woman aged 18-30 years who had recovered from COVID-19. The CDR3 runs from the conserved cysteine through the conserved F or W. A D gene is named only where the DNA matches it firmly. Part of the rows lack a size; the others show once, few, many or a class for expanded clones.

size,J,V,D,CDR3,DNA
NA,TRBJ2-7,TRBV5-4,TRBD1,CASSRGTGLSVYEQYF,TGTGCCAGCAGCAGGGGGACAGGGTTGTCCGTCTACGAGCAGTACTTC
NA,TRBJ2-3,TRBV5-6,NA,CASSRGSVGGYTQYF,TGTGCCAGCAGCCGGGGGAGCGTGGGCGGATATACGCAGTATTTT
NA,TRBJ1-2,TRBV19,TRBD1,CASSIMGTDYGYTF,TGTGCCAGTAGTATTATGGGGACAGACTATGGCTACACCTTC
NA,TRBJ2-3,TRBV11-2,NA,CASSLGALVNADTQYF,TGTGCCAGCAGCTTAGGGGCACTAGTGAACGCAGATACGCAGTATTTT
NA,TRBJ1-1,TRBV19,TRBD1,CASSGGTGTHTEAFF,TGTGCCAGTAGTGGGGGGACAGGGACCCACACTGAAGCTTTCTTT
NA,TRBJ1-1,TRBV12-5,NA,CASWGGGTEAFF,TGTGCTTCTTGGGGGGGAGGCACTGAAGCTTTCTTT
few,TRBJ1-2,TRBV6-5,TRBD1,CASRRDRGNYGYTF,TGTGCCAGCAGGCGGGACAGGGGTAACTATGGCTACACCTTC
NA,TRBJ2-1,TRBV11-2,TRBD2,CASSTYPGLAGEYNEQFF,TGTGCCAGCAGCACCTACCCGGGACTAGCGGGGGAATACAATGAGCAGTTCTTC
NA,TRBJ1-1,TRBV9,NA,CASSPGTVEAFF,TGTGCCAGCAGCCCAGGAACAGTTGAAGCTTTCTTT
NA,TRBJ2-5,TRBV7-9,TRBD1,CASSLDGTGGETQYF,TGTGCCAGCAGCTTAGACGGGACAGGGGGGGAGACCCAGTACTTC
NA,TRBJ1-1,TRBV7-9,NA,CASSSRSGTRTEAFF,TGTGCCAGCAGCTCCAGATCAGGGACTCGGACTGAAGCTTTCTTT
NA,TRBJ2-3,TRBV5-1,NA,CASSLASPTDTQYF,TGCGCCAGCAGCTTGGCGTCCCCCACAGATACGCAGTATTTT
few,TRBJ1-2,TRBV2,TRBD1,CASSSGQGDYGYTF,TGTGCCAGCAGTTCCGGACAGGGTGACTATGGCTACACCTTC
NA,TRBJ1-1,TRBV2,NA,CASSEWAQWMNTEAFF,TGTGCCAGCAGTGAATGGGCCCAATGGATGAACACTGAAGCTTTCTTT
few,TRBJ1-2,TRBV5-6,TRBD1,CASSLVAGGGYGYTF,TGTGCCAGCAGCTTGGTGGCAGGGGGAGGCTATGGCTACACCTTC
NA,TRBJ1-2,TRBV3-1/TRBV3-2,NA,CASSQTGEGGYTF,TGTGCCAGCAGCCAGACAGGTGAAGGGGGCTACACCTTC
NA,TRBJ1-2,TRBV7-9,NA,CASSSSRFPYGYTF,TGTGCCAGCAGCTCCTCGCGTTTCCCCTATGGCTACACCTTC
once,TRBJ1-2,TRBV10-3,NA,CAISDKASSNYGYTF,TGTGCCATCAGTGATAAAGCTAGCTCAAACTATGGCTACACCTTC
NA,TRBJ1-4,TRBV25-1,NA,CASSGGRGGTNEKLFF,TGTGCCAGCAGTGGTGGAAGGGGGGGGACTAATGAAAAACTGTTTTTT
NA,TRBJ2-1,TRBV30,TRBD1,CAWSVQDRDEQFF,TGTGCCTGGAGTGTACAGGACAGGGATGAGCAGTTCTTC
NA,TRBJ2-5,TRBV12-3/TRBV12-4,NA,CASSLFRGETQYF,TGTGCCAGCAGTTTATTTAGGGGGGAGACCCAGTACTTC